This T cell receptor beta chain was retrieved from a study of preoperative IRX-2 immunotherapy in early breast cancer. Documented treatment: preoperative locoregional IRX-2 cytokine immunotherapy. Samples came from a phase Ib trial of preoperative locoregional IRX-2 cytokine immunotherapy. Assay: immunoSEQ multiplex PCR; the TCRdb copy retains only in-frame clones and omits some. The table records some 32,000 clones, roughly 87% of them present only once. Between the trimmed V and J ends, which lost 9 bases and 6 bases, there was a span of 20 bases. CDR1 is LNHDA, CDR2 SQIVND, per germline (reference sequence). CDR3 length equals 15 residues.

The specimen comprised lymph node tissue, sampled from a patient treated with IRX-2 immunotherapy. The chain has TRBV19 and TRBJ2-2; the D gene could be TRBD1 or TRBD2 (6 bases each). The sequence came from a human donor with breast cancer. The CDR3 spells CASQNGGESAGELFF. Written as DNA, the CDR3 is TGTGCCAGCCAAAACGGGGGCGAGTCTGCCGGGGAGCTGTTTTTT.